This entry features one TCR beta chain sequence. These data are taken from a study of blood T cell repertoires in COVID-19. Germline CDR1 is GTSNPN and CDR2 is SVGIG (reference sequence). V shed 3 bases and J 2 bases; nucleotides not matched to a gene: 2. CDR3 length: 13 residues. Sequencing was performed with immunoSEQ multiplex PCR; in TCRdb, only in-frame clones are kept and a portion is missing. The sample holds hundreds of thousands of clones; roughly 86% are singletons and the top ten take 5.5% to 6%. Sequencing was done on a sample of peripheral blood. V and J are TRBV30 and TRBJ1-2; TRBD1 matches 8 bases. This clonotype originated in an elderly woman with COVID-19, enrolled during active disease. In nucleotides, the CDR3 is TGTGCCTGGAGACAGGGGGTGAACTATGGCTACACCTTC. It specifies CAWRQGVNYGYTF.